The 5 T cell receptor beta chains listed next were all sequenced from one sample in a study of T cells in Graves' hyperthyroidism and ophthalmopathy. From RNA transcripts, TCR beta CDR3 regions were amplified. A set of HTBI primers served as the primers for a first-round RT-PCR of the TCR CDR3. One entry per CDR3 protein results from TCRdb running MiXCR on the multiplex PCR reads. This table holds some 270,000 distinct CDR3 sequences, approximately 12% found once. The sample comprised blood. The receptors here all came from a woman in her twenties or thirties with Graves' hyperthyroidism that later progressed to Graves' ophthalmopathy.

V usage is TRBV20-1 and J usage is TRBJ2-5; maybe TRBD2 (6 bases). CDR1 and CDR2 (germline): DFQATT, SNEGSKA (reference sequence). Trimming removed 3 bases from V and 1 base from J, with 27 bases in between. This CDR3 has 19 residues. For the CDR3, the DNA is TGCAGTGCTAGTAGTGCCAGCAGAGGTACCGGGAGATTCCAAGAGACCCAGTACTTC. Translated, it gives CSASSASRGTGRFQETQYF.

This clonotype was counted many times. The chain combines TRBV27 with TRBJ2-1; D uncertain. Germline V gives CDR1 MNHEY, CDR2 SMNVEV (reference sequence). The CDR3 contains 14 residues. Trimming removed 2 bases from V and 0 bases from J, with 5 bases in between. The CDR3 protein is CASSLASSYNEQFF. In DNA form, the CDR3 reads TGTGCCAGCAGTTTAGCGAGCTCCTACAATGAGCAGTTCTTC.

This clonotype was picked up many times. Written as DNA, the CDR3 is TGTGCAACCAACCAGGGCACCGGGGAGCTGTTTTTT. Encoded protein: CATNQGTGELFF. The rearrangement joins TRBV2 to TRBJ2-2; weak D call: TRBD1 (5 bases). CDR1 and CDR2 from the germline V gene are SNHLY and FYNNEI. CDR3 size: 12 residues.

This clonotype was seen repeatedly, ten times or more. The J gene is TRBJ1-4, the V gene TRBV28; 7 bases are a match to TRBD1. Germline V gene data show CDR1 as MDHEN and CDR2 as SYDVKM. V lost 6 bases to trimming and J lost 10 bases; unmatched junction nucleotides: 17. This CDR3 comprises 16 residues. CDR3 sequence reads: CASSQEETGRTGKLFF. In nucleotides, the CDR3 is TGTGCCAGCAGCCAAGAGGAGACAGGGCGCACGGGAAAACTGTTTTTT. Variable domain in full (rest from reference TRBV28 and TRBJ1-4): DVKVTQSSRYLVKRTGEKVFLECVQDMDHENMFWYRQDPGLGLRLIYFSYDVKMKEKGDIPEGYSVSREKKERFSLILESASTNQTSMYLCASSQEETGRTGKLFFGSGTQLSVL.

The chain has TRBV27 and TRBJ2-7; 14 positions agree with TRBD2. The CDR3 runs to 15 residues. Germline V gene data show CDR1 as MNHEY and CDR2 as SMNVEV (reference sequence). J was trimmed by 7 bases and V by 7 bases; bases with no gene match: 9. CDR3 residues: CASTDGLAGGREQYF. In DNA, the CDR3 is TGTGCCAGCACCGATGGACTAGCGGGAGGCCGGGAGCAGTACTTC.